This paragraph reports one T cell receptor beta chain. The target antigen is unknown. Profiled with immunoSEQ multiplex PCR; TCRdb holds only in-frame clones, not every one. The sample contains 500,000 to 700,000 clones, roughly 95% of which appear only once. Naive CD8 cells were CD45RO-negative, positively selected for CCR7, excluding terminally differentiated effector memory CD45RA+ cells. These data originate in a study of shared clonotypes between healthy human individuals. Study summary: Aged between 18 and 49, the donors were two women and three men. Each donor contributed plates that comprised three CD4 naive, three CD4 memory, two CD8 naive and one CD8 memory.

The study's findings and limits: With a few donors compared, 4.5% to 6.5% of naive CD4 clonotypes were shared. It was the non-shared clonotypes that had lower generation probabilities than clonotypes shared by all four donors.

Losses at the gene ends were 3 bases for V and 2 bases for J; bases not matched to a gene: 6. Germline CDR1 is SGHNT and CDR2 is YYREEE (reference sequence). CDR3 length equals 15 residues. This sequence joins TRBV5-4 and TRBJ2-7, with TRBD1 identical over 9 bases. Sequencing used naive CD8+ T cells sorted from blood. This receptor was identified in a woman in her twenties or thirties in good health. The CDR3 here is CASSSGTGLAYEQYF. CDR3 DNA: TGTGCCAGCAGCTCTGGGACAGGGCTTGCCTACGAGCAGTACTTC.